This T cell receptor (beta chain) was retrieved from a study of OX40 agonist ivuxolimab in advanced cancers. Study details: It was ivuxolimab, an agonistic anti-OX40 (CD134) antibody, that patients were treated with. Three patients had partial responses: one hepatocellular carcinoma, two cutaneous melanoma. General study findings and limits: Some nonresponders also had low normalized T-cell clonal expansion.

This CDR3 is 14 amino acids long. With V trimmed by 4 bases and J by 7 bases, 5 bases remained unmatched. From germline, CDR1 is SGHNT and CDR2 YYREEE (reference sequence). Produced via immunoSEQ multiplex PCR; TCRdb's table is partial and in-frame only. Among approximately 74,000 clones listed, 90% to 95% were seen once. Turning to this clone: Its antigen is still unknown.

The genes are TRBV5-4 and TRBJ1-3, with 10 nucleotides matching TRBD1. Sequences were derived from CD4+ or CD8+ T cells sorted from blood, sampled in a trial of the OX40 agonist ivuxolimab. This receptor was obtained from an adult with an advanced solid tumor such as melanoma, head and neck, liver or kidney cancer. CDR3 DNA sequence: TGTGCCAGCAGCCCGGGACAGGGGCTCAACACCATATATTTT. It encodes CASSPGQGLNTIYF.